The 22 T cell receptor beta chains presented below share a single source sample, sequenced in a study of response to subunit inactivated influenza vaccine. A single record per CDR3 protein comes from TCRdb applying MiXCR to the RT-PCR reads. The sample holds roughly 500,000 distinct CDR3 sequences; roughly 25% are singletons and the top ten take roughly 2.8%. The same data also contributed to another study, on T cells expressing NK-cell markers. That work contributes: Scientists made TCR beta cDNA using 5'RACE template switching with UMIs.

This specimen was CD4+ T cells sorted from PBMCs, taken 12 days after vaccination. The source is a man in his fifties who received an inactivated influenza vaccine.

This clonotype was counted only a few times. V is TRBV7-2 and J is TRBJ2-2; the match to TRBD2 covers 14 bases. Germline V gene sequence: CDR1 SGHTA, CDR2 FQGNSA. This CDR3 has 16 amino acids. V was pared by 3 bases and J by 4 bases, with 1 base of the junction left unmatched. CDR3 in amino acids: CASSLGLAGVTGELFF. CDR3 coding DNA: TGTGCCAGCAGCTTGGGACTAGCGGGAGTCACCGGGGAGCTGTTTTTT.

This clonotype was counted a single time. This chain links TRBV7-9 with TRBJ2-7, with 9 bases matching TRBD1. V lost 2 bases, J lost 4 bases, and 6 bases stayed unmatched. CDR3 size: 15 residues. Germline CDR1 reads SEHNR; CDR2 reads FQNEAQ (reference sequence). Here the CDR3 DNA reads TGTGCCAGCAGCTTAAAGGGACAGGGTTTGTACGAGCAGTACTTC. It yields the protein CASSLKGQGLYEQYF.

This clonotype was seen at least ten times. Here the CDR3 DNA reads TGCGCCAGCAGCCAACTAGCGGGGGGTCGGTCCTACAATGAGCAGTTCTTC. It specifies CASSQLAGGRSYNEQFF. The chain links TRBV4-1 to TRBJ2-1; 11 nucleotides align to TRBD2. V trimming: 2 bases; J trimming: 1 base; junction bases outside the gene matches: 4. The CDR3 is 17 residues long. Germline lookup yields CDR1 MGHRA and CDR2 YSYEKL.

The CDR3 sequence is CSARSSGGTNEQFF. As DNA, the CDR3 is TGCAGTGCTAGAAGTAGCGGGGGGACAAATGAGCAGTTCTTC. The genes are TRBV20-1 and TRBJ2-1, with 10 bases matching TRBD2. J gave up 7 bases and V 2 bases, and 5 bases lay outside the gene matches. This CDR3 spans 14 amino acids. Germline V CDR1 and CDR2: DFQATT, SNEGSKA (reference sequence).

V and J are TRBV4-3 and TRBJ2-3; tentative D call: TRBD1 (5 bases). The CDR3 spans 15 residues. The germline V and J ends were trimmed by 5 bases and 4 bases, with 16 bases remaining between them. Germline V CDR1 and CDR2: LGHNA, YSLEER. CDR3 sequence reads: CASSSSTVTSDTQYF. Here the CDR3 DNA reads TGCGCCAGCAGCTCCTCGACAGTAACCTCAGATACGCAGTATTTT.

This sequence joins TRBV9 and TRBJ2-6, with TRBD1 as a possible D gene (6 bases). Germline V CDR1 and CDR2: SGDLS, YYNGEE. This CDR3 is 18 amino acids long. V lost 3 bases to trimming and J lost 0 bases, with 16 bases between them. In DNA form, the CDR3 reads TGTGCCAGCAGCGAGTCAGGGGAATGGGCCTCTGGGGCCAACGTCCTGACTTTC. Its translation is CASSESGEWASGANVLTF.

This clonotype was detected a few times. CDR3 loop: CASSFGRNTIYF. The CDR3 nucleotides are TGTGCCAGCAGCTTTGGGCGAAACACCATATATTTT. V usage is TRBV7-2 and J usage is TRBJ1-3; D uncertain. This CDR3 is 12 amino acids long. The germline gives CDR1 SGHTA, CDR2 FQGNSA. Trimming removed 3 bases at V and 5 bases at J, with 5 bases between.

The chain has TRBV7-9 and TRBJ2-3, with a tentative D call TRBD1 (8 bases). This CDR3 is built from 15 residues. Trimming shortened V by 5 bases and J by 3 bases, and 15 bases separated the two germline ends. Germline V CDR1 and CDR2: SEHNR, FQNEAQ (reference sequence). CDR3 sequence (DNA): TGTGCCAGCAGCGCCAGGGGGCGGGGGACAGATACGCAGTATTTT. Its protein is CASSARGRGTDTQYF.

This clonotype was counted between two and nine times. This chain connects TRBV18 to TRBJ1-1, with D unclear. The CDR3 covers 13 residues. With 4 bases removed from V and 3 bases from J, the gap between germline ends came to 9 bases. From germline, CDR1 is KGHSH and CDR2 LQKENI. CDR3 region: CASSQTSDTEAFF. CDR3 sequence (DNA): TGTGCCAGCTCACAGACATCAGACACTGAAGCTTTCTTT. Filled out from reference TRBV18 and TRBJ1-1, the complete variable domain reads NAGVMQNPRHLVRRRGQEARLRCSPMKGHSHVYWYRQLPEEGLKFMVYLQKENIIDESGMPKERFSAEFPKEGPSILRIQQVVRGDSAAYFCASSQTSDTEAFFGQGTRLTVV.

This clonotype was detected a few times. The CDR3 protein is CSASRDQPQHF. DNA for the CDR3: TGCAGTGCTAGCAGGGATCAGCCCCAGCATTTT. The chain uses TRBV20-1 and TRBJ1-5; possible D gene TRBD1, 5 bases. The CDR3 consists of 11 residues. The V and J ends lost 3 bases and 5 bases respectively, with 5 bases between them. Germline CDR1 and CDR2: DFQATT and SNEGSKA (reference sequence).

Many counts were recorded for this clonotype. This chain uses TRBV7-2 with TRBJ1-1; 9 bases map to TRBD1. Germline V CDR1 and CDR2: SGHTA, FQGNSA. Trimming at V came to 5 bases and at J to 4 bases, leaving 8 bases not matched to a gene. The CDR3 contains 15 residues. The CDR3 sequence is CASSAQQGAPTEAFF. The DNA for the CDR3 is TGTGCCAGCAGCGCCCAACAGGGGGCCCCCACTGAAGCTTTCTTT. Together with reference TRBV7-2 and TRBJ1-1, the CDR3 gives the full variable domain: GAGVSQSPSNKVTEKGKDVELRCDPISGHTALYWYRQSLGQGLEFLIYFQGNSAPDKSGLPSDRFSAERTGGSVSTLTIQRTQQEDSAVYLCASSAQQGAPTEAFFGQGTRLTVV.

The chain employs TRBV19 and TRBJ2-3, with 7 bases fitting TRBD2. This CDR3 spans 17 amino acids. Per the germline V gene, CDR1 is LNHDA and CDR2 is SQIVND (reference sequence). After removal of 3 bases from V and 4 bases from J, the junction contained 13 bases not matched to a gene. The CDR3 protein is CASSIPRSGAASDTQYF. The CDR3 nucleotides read TGTGCCAGTAGTATTCCAAGGAGCGGGGCCGCTTCAGATACGCAGTATTTT.

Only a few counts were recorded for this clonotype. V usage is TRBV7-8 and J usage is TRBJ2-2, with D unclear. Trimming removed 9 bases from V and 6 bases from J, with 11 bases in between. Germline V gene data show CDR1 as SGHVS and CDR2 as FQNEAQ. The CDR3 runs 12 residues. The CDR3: CASGPRAGELFF. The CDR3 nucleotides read TGTGCCAGTGGGCCCCGAGCCGGGGAGCTGTTTTTT.

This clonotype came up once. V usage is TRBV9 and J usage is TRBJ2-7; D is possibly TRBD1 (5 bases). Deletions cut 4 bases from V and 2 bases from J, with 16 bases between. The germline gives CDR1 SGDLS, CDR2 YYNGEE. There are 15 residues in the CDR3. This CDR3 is CASSMGPGETYEQYF. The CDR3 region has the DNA TGTGCCAGCAGCATGGGGCCTGGGGAAACCTACGAGCAGTACTTC.

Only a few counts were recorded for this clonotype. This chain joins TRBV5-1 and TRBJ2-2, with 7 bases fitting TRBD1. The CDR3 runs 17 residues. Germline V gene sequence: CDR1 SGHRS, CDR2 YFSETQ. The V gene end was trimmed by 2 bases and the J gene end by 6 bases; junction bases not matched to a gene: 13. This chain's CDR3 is CASSFLEGALTAGELFF. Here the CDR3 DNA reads TGCGCCAGCAGCTTTCTCGAGGGGGCCCTTACCGCCGGGGAGCTGTTTTTT.

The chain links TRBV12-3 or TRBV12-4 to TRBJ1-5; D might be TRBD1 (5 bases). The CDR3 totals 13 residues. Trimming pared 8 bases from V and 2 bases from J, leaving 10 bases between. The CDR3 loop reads CASRGWGNQPQHF. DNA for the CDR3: TGTGCCAGCCGGGGGTGGGGCAATCAGCCCCAGCATTTT.

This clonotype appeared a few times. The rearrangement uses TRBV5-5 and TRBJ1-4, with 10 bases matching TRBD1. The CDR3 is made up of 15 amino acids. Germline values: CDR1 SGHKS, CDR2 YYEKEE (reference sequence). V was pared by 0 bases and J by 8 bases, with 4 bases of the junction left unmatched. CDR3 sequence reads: CASSLEGQGSEKLFF. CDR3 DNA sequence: TGTGCCAGCAGCTTGGAGGGACAGGGGAGCGAAAAACTGTTTTTT.

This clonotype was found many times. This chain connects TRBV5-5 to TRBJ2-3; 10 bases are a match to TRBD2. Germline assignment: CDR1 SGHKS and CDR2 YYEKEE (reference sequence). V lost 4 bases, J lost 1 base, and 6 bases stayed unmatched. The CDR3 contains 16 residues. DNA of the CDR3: TGTGCCAGCAGCACAGGGACTAGCGCCGGCACAGATACGCAGTATTTT. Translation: CASSTGTSAGTDTQYF.

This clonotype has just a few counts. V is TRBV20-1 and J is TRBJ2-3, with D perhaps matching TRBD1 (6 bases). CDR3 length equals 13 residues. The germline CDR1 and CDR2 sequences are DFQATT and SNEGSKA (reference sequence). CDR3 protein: CRAKGVSTDTQYF. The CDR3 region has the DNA TGCAGGGCGAAGGGGGTGAGCACAGATACGCAGTATTTT.

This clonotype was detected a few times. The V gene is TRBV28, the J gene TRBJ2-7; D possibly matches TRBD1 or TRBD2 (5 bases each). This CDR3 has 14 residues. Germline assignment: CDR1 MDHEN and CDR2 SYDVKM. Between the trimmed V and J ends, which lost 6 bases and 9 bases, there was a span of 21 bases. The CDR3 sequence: CASRAPGPDVGQYF. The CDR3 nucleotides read TGTGCCAGCAGGGCGCCGGGACCCGACGTCGGGCAGTACTTC. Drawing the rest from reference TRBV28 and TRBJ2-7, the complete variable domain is DVKVTQSSRYLVKRTGEKVFLECVQDMDHENMFWYRQDPGLGLRLIYFSYDVKMKEKGDIPEGYSVSREKKERFSLILESASTNQTSMYLCASRAPGPDVGQYFGPGTRLTVT.

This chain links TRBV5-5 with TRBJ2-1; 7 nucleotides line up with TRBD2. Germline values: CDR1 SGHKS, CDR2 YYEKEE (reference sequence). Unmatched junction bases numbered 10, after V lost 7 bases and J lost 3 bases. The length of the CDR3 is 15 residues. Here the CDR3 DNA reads TGTGCCAGCCACCGCGCGGGCGGGAGCTACAATGAGCAGTTCTTC. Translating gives CASHRAGGSYNEQFF.

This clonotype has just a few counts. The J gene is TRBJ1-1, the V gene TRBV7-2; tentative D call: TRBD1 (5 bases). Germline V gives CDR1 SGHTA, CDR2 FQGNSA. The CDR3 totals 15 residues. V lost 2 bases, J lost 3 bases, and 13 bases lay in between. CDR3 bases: TGTGCCAGCAGCTTATCCGGGGGAAGGGACACTGAAGCTTTCTTT. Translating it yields CASSLSGGRDTEAFF.